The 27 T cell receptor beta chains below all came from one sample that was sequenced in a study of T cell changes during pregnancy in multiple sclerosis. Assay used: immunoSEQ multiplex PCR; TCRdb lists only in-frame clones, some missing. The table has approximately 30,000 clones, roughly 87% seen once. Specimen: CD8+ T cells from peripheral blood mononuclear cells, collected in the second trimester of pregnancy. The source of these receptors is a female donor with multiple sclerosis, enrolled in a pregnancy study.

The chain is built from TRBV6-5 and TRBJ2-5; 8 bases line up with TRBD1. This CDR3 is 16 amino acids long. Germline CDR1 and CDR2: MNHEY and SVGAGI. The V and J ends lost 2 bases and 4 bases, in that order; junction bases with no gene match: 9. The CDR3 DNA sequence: TGTGCCAGCAGTTACCTCGACAGGGGCGGTCGAGAGACCCAGTACTTC. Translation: CASSYLDRGGRETQYF.

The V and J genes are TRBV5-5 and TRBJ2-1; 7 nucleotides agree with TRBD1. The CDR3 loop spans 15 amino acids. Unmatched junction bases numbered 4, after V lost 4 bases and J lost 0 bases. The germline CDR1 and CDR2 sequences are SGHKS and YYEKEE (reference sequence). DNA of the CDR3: TGTGCCAGCAGCCAAGACAGGGACTCCTACAATGAGCAGTTCTTC. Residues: CASSQDRDSYNEQFF.

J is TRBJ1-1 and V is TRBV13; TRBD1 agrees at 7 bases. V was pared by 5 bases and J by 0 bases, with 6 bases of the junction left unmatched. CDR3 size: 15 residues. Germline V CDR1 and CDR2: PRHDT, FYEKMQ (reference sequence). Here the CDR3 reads CASSPWGQMNTEAFF. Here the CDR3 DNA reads TGTGCCAGCAGCCCTTGGGGACAGATGAACACTGAAGCTTTCTTT.

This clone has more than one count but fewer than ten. The CDR3 sequence is CASSSGHTSGGSYEQYF. In DNA form, the CDR3 reads TGTGCCAGCAGCTCCGGGCATACTAGCGGGGGGTCCTACGAGCAGTACTTC. The chain uses TRBV13 and TRBJ2-7; 12 nucleotides agree with TRBD2. Germline V gives CDR1 PRHDT, CDR2 FYEKMQ (reference sequence). V dropped 4 bases and J dropped 1; count of bases not matched to a gene: 8. This CDR3 is 17 amino acids long.

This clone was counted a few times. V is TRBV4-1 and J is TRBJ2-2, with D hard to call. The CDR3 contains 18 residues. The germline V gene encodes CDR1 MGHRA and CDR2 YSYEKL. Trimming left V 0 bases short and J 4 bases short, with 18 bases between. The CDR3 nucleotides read TGCGCCAGCAGCCAAGAGAGCCCAGCGTGGCTGTTCACCGGGGAGCTGTTTTTT. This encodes CASSQESPAWLFTGELFF.

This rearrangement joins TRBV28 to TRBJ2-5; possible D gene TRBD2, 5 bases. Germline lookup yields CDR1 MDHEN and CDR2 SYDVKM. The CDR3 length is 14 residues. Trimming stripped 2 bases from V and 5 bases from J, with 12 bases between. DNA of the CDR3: TGTGCCAGCAGTTTAGACGGGAAGGTCGAGACCCAGTACTTC. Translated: CASSLDGKVETQYF. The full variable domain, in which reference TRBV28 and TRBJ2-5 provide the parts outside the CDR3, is DVKVTQSSRYLVKRTGEKVFLECVQDMDHENMFWYRQDPGLGLRLIYFSYDVKMKEKGDIPEGYSVSREKKERFSLILESASTNQTSMYLCASSLDGKVETQYFGPGTRLLVL.

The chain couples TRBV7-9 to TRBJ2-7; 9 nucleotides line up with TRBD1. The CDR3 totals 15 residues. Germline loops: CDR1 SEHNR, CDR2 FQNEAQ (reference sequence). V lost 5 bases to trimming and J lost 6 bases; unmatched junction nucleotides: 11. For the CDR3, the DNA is TGTGCCAGCAGCATTTCTACCGGGACAGGGAGCGAGCAGTACTTC. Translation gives CASSISTGTGSEQYF.

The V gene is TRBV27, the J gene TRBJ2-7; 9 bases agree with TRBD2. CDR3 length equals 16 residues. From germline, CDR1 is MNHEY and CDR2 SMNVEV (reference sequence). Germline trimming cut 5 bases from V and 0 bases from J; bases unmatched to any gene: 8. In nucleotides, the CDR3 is TGTGCCAGCAGTCCTTGGACTAGCGTTAGCTCCTACGAGCAGTACTTC. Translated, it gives CASSPWTSVSSYEQYF.

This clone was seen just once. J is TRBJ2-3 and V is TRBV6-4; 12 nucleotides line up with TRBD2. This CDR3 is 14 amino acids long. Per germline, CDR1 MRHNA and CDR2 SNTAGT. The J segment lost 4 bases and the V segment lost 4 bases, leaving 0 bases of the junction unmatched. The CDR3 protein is CASSASGGADTQYF. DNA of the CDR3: TGTGCCAGCAGTGCTAGCGGGGGGGCAGATACGCAGTATTTT.

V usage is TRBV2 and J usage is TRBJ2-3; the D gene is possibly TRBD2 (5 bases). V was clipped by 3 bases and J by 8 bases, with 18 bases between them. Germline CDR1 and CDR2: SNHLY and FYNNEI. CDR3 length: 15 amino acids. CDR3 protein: CASSERAVDPITQYF. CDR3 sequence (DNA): TGTGCCAGCAGTGAGCGAGCGGTGGATCCAATTACGCAGTATTTT.

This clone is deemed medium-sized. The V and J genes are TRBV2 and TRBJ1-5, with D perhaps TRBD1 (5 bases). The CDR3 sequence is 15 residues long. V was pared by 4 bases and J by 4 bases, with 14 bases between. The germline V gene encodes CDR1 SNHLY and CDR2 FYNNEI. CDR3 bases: TGTGCCAGCAGTGGATCTTTGGGGGGTAATCAGCCCCAGCATTTT. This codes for CASSGSLGGNQPQHF.

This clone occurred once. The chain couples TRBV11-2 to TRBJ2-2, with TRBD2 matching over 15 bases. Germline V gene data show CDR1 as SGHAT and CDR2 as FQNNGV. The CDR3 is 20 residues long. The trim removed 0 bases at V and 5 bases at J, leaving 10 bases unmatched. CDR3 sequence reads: CASSLDLWTSGGAITGELFF. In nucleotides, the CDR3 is TGTGCCAGCAGCTTAGATCTGTGGACTAGCGGGGGGGCCATTACCGGGGAGCTGTTTTTT. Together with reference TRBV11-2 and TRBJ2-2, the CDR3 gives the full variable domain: EAGVAQSPRYKIIEKRQSVAFWCNPISGHATLYWYQQILGQGPKLLIQFQNNGVVDDSQLPKDRFSAERLKGVDSTLKIQPAKLEDSAVYLCASSLDLWTSGGAITGELFFGEGSRLTVL.

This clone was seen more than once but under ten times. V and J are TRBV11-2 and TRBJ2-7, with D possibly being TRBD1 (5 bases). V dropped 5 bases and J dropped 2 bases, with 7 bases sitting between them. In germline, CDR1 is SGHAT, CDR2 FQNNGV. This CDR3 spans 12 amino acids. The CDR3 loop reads CASSGQTYEQYF. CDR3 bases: TGTGCCAGCAGCGGACAAACCTACGAGCAGTACTTC.

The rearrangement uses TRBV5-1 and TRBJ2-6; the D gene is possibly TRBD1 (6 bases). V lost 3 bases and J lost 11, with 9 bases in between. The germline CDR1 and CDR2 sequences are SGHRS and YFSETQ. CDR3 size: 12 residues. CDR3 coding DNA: TGCGCCAGCAGCTACTACAGGGACGTCCTGACTTTC. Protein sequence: CASSYYRDVLTF.

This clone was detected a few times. The DNA for the CDR3 is TGTGCCAGCAGTTTAAGGACAGACGGAACTGAAGCTTTCTTT. It translates to CASSLRTDGTEAFF. This chain uses TRBV27 with TRBJ1-1; weak D call: TRBD1 (6 bases). CDR3 length: 14 amino acids. Trimming stripped 2 bases from V and 5 bases from J, with 12 bases between. Germline CDR1 and CDR2: MNHEY and SMNVEV (reference sequence).

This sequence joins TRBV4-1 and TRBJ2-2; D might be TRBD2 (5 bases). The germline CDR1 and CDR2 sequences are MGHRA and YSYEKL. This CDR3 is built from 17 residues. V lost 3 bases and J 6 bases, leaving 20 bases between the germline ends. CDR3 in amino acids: CASSQDPASRSAGELFF. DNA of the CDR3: TGCGCCAGCAGCCAGGATCCTGCTAGCCGTAGTGCCGGGGAGCTGTTTTTT.

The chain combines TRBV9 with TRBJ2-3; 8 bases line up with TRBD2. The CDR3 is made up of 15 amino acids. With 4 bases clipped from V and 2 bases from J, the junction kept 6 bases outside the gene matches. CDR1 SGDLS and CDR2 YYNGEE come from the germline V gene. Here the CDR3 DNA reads TGTGCCAGCAGCTCAGGAGCGGGGGACACAGATACGCAGTATTTT. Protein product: CASSSGAGDTDTQYF.

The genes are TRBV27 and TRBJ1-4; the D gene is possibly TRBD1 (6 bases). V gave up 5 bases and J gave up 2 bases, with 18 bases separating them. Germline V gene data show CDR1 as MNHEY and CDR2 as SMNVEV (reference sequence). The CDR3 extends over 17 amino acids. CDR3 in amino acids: CASSLTGFLGTNEKLFF. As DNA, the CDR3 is TGTGCCAGCAGTCTTACAGGGTTCCTAGGGACTAATGAAAAACTGTTTTTT.

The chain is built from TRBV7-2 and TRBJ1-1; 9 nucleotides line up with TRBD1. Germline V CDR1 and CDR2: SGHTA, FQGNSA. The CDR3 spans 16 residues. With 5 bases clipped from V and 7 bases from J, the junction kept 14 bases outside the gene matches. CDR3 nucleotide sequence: TGTGCCAGCAGCCCTAGGGGACAGGGCCCATATGGTGAAGCTTTCTTT. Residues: CASSPRGQGPYGEAFF.

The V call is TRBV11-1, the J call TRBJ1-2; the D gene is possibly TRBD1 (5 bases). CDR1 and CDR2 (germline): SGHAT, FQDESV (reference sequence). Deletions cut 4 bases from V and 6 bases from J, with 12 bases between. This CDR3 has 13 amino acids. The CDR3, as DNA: TGTGCCAGCAGCTCCTTGGGGGGGGATGGCTACACCTTC. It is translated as CASSSLGGDGYTF. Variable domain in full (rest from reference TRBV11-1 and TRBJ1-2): EAEVAQSPRYKITEKSQAVAFWCDPISGHATLYWYRQILGQGPELLVQFQDESVVDDSQLPKDRFSAERLKGVDSTLKIQPAELGDSAMYLCASSSLGGDGYTFGSGTRLTVV.

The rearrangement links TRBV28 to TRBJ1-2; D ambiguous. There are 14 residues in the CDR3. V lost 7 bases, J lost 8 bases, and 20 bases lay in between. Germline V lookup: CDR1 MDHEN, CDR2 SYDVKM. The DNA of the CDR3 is TGTGCCAGCACCTTCCTCGGGAGCAGTAGAGGCTACACCTTC. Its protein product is CASTFLGSSRGYTF.

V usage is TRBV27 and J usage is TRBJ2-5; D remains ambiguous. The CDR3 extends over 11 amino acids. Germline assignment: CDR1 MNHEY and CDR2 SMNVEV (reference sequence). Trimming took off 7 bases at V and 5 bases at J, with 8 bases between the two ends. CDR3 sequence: CASMLGETQYF. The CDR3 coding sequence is TGTGCCAGCATGCTCGGGGAGACCCAGTACTTC.

Here the CDR3 reads CATPGANTGELFF. CDR3 nucleotides: TGTGCCACCCCAGGGGCGAACACCGGGGAGCTGTTTTTT. V and J are TRBV25-1 and TRBJ2-2; maybe TRBD1 (6 bases). The ends were cut back, 10 bases at V and 0 bases at J, with 9 bases in the middle. The CDR3 has 13 residues. Germline V lookup: CDR1 MGHDK, CDR2 SYGVNS.

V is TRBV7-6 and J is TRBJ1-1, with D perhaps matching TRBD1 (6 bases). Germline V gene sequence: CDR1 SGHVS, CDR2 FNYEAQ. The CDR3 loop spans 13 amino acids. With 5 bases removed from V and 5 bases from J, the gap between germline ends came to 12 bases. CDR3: CASSQEQGTEAFF. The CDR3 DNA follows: TGTGCCAGCAGCCAAGAACAGGGAACTGAAGCTTTCTTT. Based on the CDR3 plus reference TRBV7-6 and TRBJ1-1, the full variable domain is GAGVSQSPRYKVTKRGQDVALRCDPISGHVSLYWYRQALGQGPEFLTYFNYEAQQDKSGLPNDRFSAERPEGSISTLTIQRTEQRDSAMYRCASSQEQGTEAFFGQGTRLTVV.

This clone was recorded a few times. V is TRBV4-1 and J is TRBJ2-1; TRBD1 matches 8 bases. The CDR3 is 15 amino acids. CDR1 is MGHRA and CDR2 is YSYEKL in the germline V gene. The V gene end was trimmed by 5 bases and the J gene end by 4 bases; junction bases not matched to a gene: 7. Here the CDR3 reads CASSAPGTGYNEQFF. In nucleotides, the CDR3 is TGCGCCAGCAGCGCGCCCGGGACAGGTTACAATGAGCAGTTCTTC.

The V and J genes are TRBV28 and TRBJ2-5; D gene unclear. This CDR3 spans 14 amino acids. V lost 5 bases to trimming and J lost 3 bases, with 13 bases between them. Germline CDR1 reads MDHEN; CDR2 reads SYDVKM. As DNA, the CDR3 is TGTGCCAGCAGTCCCCTAGACGGAAAAGAGACCCAGTACTTC. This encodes CASSPLDGKETQYF.

CDR3 nucleotide sequence: TGTGCCAGCAGTTACGGGACAGATAACACCGGGGAGCTGTTTTTT. This encodes CASSYGTDNTGELFF. This sequence joins TRBV6-5 and TRBJ2-2; 7 nucleotides align to TRBD1. In germline, CDR1 is MNHEY, CDR2 SVGAGI. This CDR3 has 15 residues. Trimming took 2 bases from V and 2 from J; bases not matched to a gene: 2.